A single T cell receptor beta chain is shown here with its context. The antigen it recognizes is unknown. Qualities for individual bases were not recorded, and no much larger clone is one base off. The data originate from a study of T cells after yellow fever vaccination (dated by TCRdb to the late 2010s). Describing the broader study: The SMART-Seq v4 Ultra Low Input RNA kit was used to prepare libraries from fractions with low cell numbers. Bulk TCR alpha and beta repertoires were sequenced longitudinally to track T-cell clones before and after primary and booster YFV17D yellow fever vaccination. Two healthy male donors made up the cohort, one aged 18 to 30 years and the other aged 30 to 40 years. Blood was collected at multiple timepoints before and after primary and secondary immunization, and bulk PBMC replicates and cell subsets were isolated.

What this sample's treatment or condition label stands for: live attenuated yellow fever vaccine strain. Two biological replicates of bulk PBMCs were collected at each blood-draw timepoint. PBMCs were isolated from peripheral blood using a standard Ficoll-Paque protocol. TriZol was used to extract RNA from bulk PBMCs, CD4 and CD8 fractions, and dextramer-positive and dextramer-negative fractions. Broad study findings and their caveats: The study included only a couple of donors, which limits how far the findings can be generalized. Most clones expanded after primary vaccination (96% of CD4 and 88% of CD8) were re-detected after the booster, suggesting that broad memory maintenance occurred. FACS-sorted repertoires could contain abundant contaminating clonotypes from the bulk population, so computational filtering was required. Compared with the primary T-cell response, the secondary T-cell response was weaker but faster, peaking on day 5 rather than day 15. A small fraction of clonotypes showed up in both the CD4 and CD8 compartments, probably as a result of convergent recombination.

TCR cDNA was synthesized by 5'RACE template switching, through which a universal primer site and unique molecular identifiers were introduced. Priming of cDNA synthesis was performed from both the TCR alpha and TCR beta constant segments. Two PCR steps were used to amplify libraries, with sample barcodes and sequencing adapters being added in the second step. Sequencing of libraries was performed on Illumina HiSeq 2500 (2x100 bp) or NovaSeq (2x150 bp). The study's own analysis went as follows. MIGEC was used to demultiplex reads and collapse the reads into UMI consensus sequences, and MiXCR was used for V(D)J alignment. Clonotypes responding to the vaccine were identified with edgeR on replicate PBMC samples, with the criteria of FDR below 0.01 and a log2 fold change above 5 up to day 15. Each bulk clonotype was labeled CD4 or CD8 based on which sequenced repertoire, CD4 or CD8, contained the clonotype at higher abundance. TCRdb ran its own pipeline on the public reads, namely fastp trimming at Q25 and MiXCR clone calling, and kept in-frame beta chains. Each CDR3 protein appears once, grouped with its most common genes and DNA. These V and J calls derive from TCRdb rather than the authors' analysis. The sample table shows hundreds of thousands of distinct CDR3 sequences, and less than 20% are seen once. The ten largest clones add up to more than 13% of the sample.

After removal of 5 bases from V and 6 bases from J, the junction retains 10 bases not matched to a gene. The germline V gene (reference sequence) supplies CDR1 LNHDA and CDR2 SQIVND. Spanning cysteine to phenylalanine, the CDR3 consists of 16 amino acids. Just the 48-base CDR3 DNA is kept, in frame starting at base 1. Here the chain combines TRBV19 and TRBJ2-1; the junction holds 10 bases that match TRBD2. Material: PBMCs, obtained 15 days after the yellow fever booster vaccination. This receptor was obtained from a young man who received the YFV17D yellow fever vaccine. The DNA sequence is TGTGCCAGTAGTTCCCATAGCGGGAGGTCGGGCAATGAGCAGTTCTTC. Its translation reads: CASSSHSGRSGNEQFF.